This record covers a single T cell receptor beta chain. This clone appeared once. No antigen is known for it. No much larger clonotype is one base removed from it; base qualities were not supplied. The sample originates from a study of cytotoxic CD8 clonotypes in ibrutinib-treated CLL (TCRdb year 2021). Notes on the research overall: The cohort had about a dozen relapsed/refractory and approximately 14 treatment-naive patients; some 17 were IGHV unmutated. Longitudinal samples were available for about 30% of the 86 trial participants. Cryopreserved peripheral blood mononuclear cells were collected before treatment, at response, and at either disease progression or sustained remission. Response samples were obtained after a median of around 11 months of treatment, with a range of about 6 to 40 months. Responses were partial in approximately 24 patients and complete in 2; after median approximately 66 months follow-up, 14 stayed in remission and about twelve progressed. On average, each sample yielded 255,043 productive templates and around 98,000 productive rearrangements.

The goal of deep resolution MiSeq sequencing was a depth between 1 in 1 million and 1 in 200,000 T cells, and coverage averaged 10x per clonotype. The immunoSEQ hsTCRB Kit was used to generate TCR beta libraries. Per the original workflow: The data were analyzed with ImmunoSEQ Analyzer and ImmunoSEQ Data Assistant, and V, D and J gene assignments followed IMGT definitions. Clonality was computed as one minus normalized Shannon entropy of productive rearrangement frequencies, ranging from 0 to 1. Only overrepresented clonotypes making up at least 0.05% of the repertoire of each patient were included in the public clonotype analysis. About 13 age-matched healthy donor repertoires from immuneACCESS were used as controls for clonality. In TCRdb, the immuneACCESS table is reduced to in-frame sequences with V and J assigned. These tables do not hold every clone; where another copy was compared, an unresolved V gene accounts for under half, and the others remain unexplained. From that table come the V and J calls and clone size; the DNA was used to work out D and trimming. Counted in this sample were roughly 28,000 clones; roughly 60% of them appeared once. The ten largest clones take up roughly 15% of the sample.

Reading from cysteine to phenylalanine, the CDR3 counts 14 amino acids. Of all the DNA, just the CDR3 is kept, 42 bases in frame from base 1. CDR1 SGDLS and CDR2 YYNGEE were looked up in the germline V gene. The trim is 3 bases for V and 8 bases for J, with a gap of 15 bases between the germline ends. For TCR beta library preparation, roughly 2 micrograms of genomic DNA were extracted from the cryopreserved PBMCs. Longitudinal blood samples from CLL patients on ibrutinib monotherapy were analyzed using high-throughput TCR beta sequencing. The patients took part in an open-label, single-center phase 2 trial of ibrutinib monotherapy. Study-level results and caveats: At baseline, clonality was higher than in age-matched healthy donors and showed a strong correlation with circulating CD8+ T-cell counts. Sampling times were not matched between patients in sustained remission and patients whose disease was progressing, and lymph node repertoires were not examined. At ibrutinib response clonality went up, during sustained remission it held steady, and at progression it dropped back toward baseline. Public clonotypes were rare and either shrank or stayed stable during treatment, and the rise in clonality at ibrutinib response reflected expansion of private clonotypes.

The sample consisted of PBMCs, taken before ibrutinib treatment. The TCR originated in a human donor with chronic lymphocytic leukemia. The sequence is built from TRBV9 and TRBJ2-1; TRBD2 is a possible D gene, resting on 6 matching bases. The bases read TGTGCCAGCAGCGAGAGCCCTAGCGTCCATGAGCAGTTCTTC. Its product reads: CASSESPSVHEQFF.